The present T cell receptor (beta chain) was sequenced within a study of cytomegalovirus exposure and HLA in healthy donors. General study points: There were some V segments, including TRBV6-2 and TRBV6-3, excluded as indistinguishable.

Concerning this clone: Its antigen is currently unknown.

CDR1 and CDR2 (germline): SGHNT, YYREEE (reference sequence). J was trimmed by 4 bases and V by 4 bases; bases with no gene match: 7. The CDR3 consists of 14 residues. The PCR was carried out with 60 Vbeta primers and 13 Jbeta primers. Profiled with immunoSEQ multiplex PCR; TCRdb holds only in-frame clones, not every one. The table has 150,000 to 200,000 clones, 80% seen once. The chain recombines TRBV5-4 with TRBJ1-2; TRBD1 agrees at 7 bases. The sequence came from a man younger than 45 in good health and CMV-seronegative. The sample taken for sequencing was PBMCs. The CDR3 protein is CASSRWGQTYGYTF. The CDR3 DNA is TGTGCCAGCAGCCGTTGGGGACAGACCTATGGCTACACCTTC.